The clone carrying this T cell receptor (beta chain) was counted many times. Its antigen is currently unknown. This entry belongs to a study of T cell repertoires in cytomegalovirus infection. Study-level information: Public signatures in TCR beta pointed to CMV infection and matching HLA type.

TCRdb re-called the reads through MiXCR, storing one row per CDR3 protein. The table lists 200,000 to 300,000 distinct CDR3 sequences, approximately 10% of them singletons, with about 16% in the top ten. Study-wide results and caveats: Cumulative frequency (of public TCR beta family members) identified carriers of CMV plus the relevant HLA. In two of eight donors, the top clonotype was HLA-C-restricted CMV-specific.

The CDR3 is made up of 16 amino acids. With 5 bases clipped from V and 9 bases from J, the junction kept 15 bases outside the gene matches. This chain links TRBV12-3 or TRBV12-4 with TRBJ2-2; 7 bases line up with TRBD2. Sequencing was carried out using PBMCs. This clonotype originated in a human donor in good health (CMV status not recorded). Some clones in this sample may be carry-over from other donors' samples. In DNA, the CDR3 is TGTGCCAGCAGTCCCCGAGGTAGCGGGCTGGGCTGGGAGCTGTTTTTT. Its protein product is CASSPRGSGLGWELFF.